These 29 T cell receptor beta chains share one sample of origin, sequenced in a study of blood T cell repertoires in COVID-19. This table comes from immunoSEQ multiplex PCR, and its TCRdb copy is limited to in-frame clones, with some not included. The data hold 200,000 or so clones, with 80% to 90% observed a single time. What was sequenced was peripheral blood. The receptor source for this set is a woman aged 70-85 years with acute or convalescent COVID-19.

This rearrangement joins TRBV4-2 to TRBJ2-1; D unresolved. The ends were cut back, 1 base at V and 5 bases at J, with 6 bases in the middle. The germline V gene has CDR1 LGHNA and CDR2 YNFKEQ. This CDR3 is built from 13 residues. The chain's CDR3 is CASSQVRNNEQFF. CDR3 bases: TGTGCCAGCAGCCAAGTGCGAAACAATGAGCAGTTCTTC.

This chain links TRBV3-1 (or the pseudogene TRBV3-2) with TRBJ1-2; tentative D call: TRBD1 (6 bases). V gave up 0 bases and J gave up 5 bases, with 16 bases separating them. The CDR3 totals 16 residues. CDR1 and CDR2 from the germline V gene are LGHDT and YNNKEL (reference sequence). DNA for the CDR3: TGTGCCAGCAGCCAAGAGGCCTTCCGCAGGGGTTATGGCTACACCTTC. Its translation is CASSQEAFRRGYGYTF.

The CDR3 sequence is CASSRDRVGNQPQHF. The DNA for the CDR3 is TGTGCCAGCAGTAGGGACAGGGTGGGAAATCAGCCCCAGCATTTT. This rearrangement joins TRBV2 to TRBJ1-5; TRBD1 matches at 9 bases. The V segment lost 5 bases and the J segment 4 bases; nucleotides outside the gene matches: 6. The CDR3 has 15 amino acids. Per germline, CDR1 SNHLY and CDR2 FYNNEI.

CDR3 sequence (DNA): TGTGCCAGCTCACCAGCAGGGGACGGCGCGAACACTGAAGCTTTCTTT. Translation gives CASSPAGDGANTEAFF. The V and J genes are TRBV18 and TRBJ1-1; D is possibly TRBD1 (6 bases). V lost 2 bases, J lost 1 base, and 14 bases lay in between. This CDR3 is built from 16 residues. Germline V gene sequence: CDR1 KGHSH, CDR2 LQKENI. The complete variable domain, with remaining parts taken from reference TRBV18 and TRBJ1-1, reads NAGVMQNPRHLVRRRGQEARLRCSPMKGHSHVYWYRQLPEEGLKFMVYLQKENIIDESGMPKERFSAEFPKEGPSILRIQQVVRGDSAAYFCASSPAGDGANTEAFFGQGTRLTVV.

This chain links TRBV28 with TRBJ1-2; no clear D gene. Germline CDR1 MDHEN, CDR2 SYDVKM. CDR3 length: 17 amino acids. V lost 1 base and J 0 bases, leaving 15 bases between the germline ends. The CDR3 here is CASSLLVFRDSNYGYTF. The CDR3 DNA sequence: TGTGCCAGCAGTTTATTGGTGTTTAGAGACTCTAACTATGGCTACACCTTC.

The rearrangement uses TRBV6-1 and TRBJ1-6, with D hard to call. Trimming removed 3 bases at V and 0 bases at J, with 6 bases between. From germline, CDR1 is MNHNS and CDR2 SASEGT. The CDR3 has 15 residues. The CDR3 spells CASSEESSYNSPLHF. The DNA for the CDR3 is TGTGCCAGCAGTGAGGAGAGCTCCTATAATTCACCCCTCCACTTT.

This sequence joins TRBV10-3 and TRBJ2-5; D might be TRBD1 (6 bases). The CDR3 extends over 14 amino acids. Deletions cut 6 bases from V and 2 bases from J, with 13 bases between. Germline V gene lookup returns CDR1 ENHRY and CDR2 SYGVKD. The CDR3, as DNA: TGTGCCATCAGAAAACAGGGTGGACAAGAGACCCAGTACTTC. Its protein product is CAIRKQGGQETQYF.

The chain has TRBV6-5 and TRBJ2-7; D gene ambiguous. The CDR3 contains 12 residues. Deletions cut 4 bases from V and 6 bases from J, with 10 bases between. Germline V gene sequence: CDR1 MNHEY, CDR2 SVGAGI. CDR3 amino acids: CASSSGSSEQYF. The CDR3 DNA is TGTGCCAGCAGTTCCGGTAGCAGCGAGCAGTACTTC.

The V gene is TRBV7-8, the J gene TRBJ2-1, with TRBD2 as a possible D gene (6 bases). Germline-derived CDR1 and CDR2 are SGHVS and FQNEAQ. Trimming took 2 bases from V and 4 from J, leaving 12 bases between them. This CDR3 is 15 amino acids long. The CDR3 protein is CASSLPGAAYNEQFF. The CDR3 nucleotides read TGTGCCAGCAGCTTACCGGGAGCGGCTTACAATGAGCAGTTCTTC.

The chain employs TRBV6-5 and TRBJ1-1, with 10 positions matching TRBD1. V shed 7 bases, J shed 7 bases, and the junction held 9 bases outside the gene matches. The germline gives CDR1 MNHEY, CDR2 SVGAGI. The CDR3 extends over 14 amino acids. The CDR3, as DNA: TGTGCCAGCATTAAGACAGGGGGCGGTCTTGAAGCTTTCTTT. Protein: CASIKTGGGLEAFF.

The chain's CDR3 is CASSLTWTARYSGNTIYF. CDR3 DNA: TGTGCCAGCAGTCTTACCTGGACAGCCCGGTACTCTGGAAACACCATATATTTT. The chain is built from TRBV6-6 and TRBJ1-3, with TRBD1 as a possible D gene (6 bases). Trimming cost V 5 bases and J 0 bases, with 20 bases left between them. Germline CDR1 reads MNHNY; CDR2 reads SVGAGI (reference sequence). The CDR3 sequence is 18 residues long.

Here the CDR3 reads CASSQGPGRWETQYF. Written as DNA, the CDR3 is TGTGCCAGCAGCCAAGGGCCGGGAAGATGGGAGACCCAGTACTTC. The chain combines TRBV27 with TRBJ2-5, with D possibly TRBD2 on 5 matching bases. This CDR3 comprises 15 residues. Trimming took off 6 bases at V and 5 bases at J, with 19 bases between the two ends. Germline CDR1 and CDR2: MNHEY and SMNVEV (reference sequence).

The chain uses TRBV4-3 and TRBJ1-4; 9 nucleotides line up with TRBD1. This CDR3 is built from 14 residues. The germline CDR1 and CDR2 sequences are LGHNA and YSLEER. Trimming removed 3 bases from V and 8 bases from J; junction bases left unmatched: 4. The CDR3 sequence is CASSQRTGVEKLFF. The CDR3 DNA reads as TGCGCCAGCAGCCAGAGGACAGGGGTAGAAAAACTGTTTTTT.

The chain uses TRBV7-8 and TRBJ1-5; 8 bases match TRBD1. The junction had 5 bases not matched to a gene; V was cut back by 5 bases and J by 5 bases. The germline gives CDR1 SGHVS, CDR2 FQNEAQ. This CDR3 region has 14 residues. In DNA, the CDR3 is TGTGCCAGCAGCCTCGGGACAGGCTATCAGCCCCAGCATTTT. Protein sequence: CASSLGTGYQPQHF.

J is TRBJ2-5 and V is TRBV28; D possibly corresponds to TRBD2 (6 bases). This CDR3 spans 14 amino acids. Germline CDR1 MDHEN, CDR2 SYDVKM. The V and J ends lost 6 bases and 1 base respectively, with 12 bases between them. CDR3 nucleotide sequence: TGTGCCAGCAGGAGTGGGGGGATCCAAGAGACCCAGTACTTC. It specifies CASRSGGIQETQYF.

The J gene is TRBJ1-6, the V gene TRBV5-8; possible D gene TRBD1, 6 bases. The CDR3 is 15 residues long. V was shortened by 0 bases and J by 9 bases, with 13 bases between the two germline ends. Germline V gene sequence: CDR1 SGHTS, CDR2 YDEGEE. Here the CDR3 reads CASSLVGTFGSPLHF. Written as DNA, the CDR3 is TGTGCCAGCAGCTTGGTCGGGACATTCGGTTCACCCCTCCACTTT. The whole variable domain, remainder taken from reference TRBV5-8 and TRBJ1-6, is EAGVTQSPTHLIKTRGQQATLRCSPISGHTSVYWYQQALGLGLQFLLWYDEGEERNRGNFPPRFSGRQFPNYSSELNVNALELEDSALYLCASSLVGTFGSPLHFGNGTRLTVT.

The CDR3 protein is CASNQGTGRQPQHF. The CDR3 nucleotides are TGTGCCAGCAACCAAGGGACAGGGAGACAGCCCCAGCATTTT. The V call is TRBV28, the J call TRBJ1-5, with 9 bases aligning to TRBD1. V lost 7 bases, J lost 7 bases, and 8 bases stayed unmatched. The germline V gene encodes CDR1 MDHEN and CDR2 SYDVKM. The CDR3 sequence is 14 residues long. The full variable domain, its missing parts supplied by reference TRBV28 and TRBJ1-5, is DVKVTQSSRYLVKRTGEKVFLECVQDMDHENMFWYRQDPGLGLRLIYFSYDVKMKEKGDIPEGYSVSREKKERFSLILESASTNQTSMYLCASNQGTGRQPQHFGDGTRLSIL.

The J gene is TRBJ2-2, the V gene TRBV12-3 or TRBV12-4; D unresolved. With 3 bases removed from V and 7 bases from J, the gap between germline ends came to 3 bases. The CDR3 length is 11 residues. The CDR3: CASSFGGELFF. DNA for the CDR3: TGTGCCAGCAGTTTCGGCGGGGAGCTGTTTTTT.

The chain is built from TRBV2 and TRBJ2-5; 7 bases are a match to TRBD1. This CDR3 has 12 residues. V lost 7 bases and J lost 2; bases outside the gene matches: 1. Germline CDR1 SNHLY, CDR2 FYNNEI. The CDR3 region is CASTGQQETQYF. The DNA for the CDR3 is TGTGCCAGCACGGGACAGCAAGAGACCCAGTACTTC.

The chain carries TRBV11-2 and TRBJ1-3, with no clear D. The CDR3 has 17 residues. Trimming took off 1 base at V and 0 bases at J, with 13 bases between the two ends. Germline lookup yields CDR1 SGHAT and CDR2 FQNNGV. CDR3: CASSLGFVGSSGNTIYF. The CDR3 region has the DNA TGTGCCAGCAGCTTAGGGTTCGTGGGCAGCTCTGGAAACACCATATATTTT.

This clone was seen once. The CDR3 region is CASSQAPRYEQFF. In DNA form, the CDR3 reads TGCGCCAGCAGCCAAGCCCCCAGATATGAGCAGTTCTTC. V gene TRBV4-1 combines with J gene TRBJ2-1; D is undetermined. The CDR3 contains 13 residues. Deletions cut 1 base from V and 8 bases from J, with 9 bases between. CDR1 MGHRA and CDR2 YSYEKL come from the germline V gene.

This clone was seen repeatedly, ten times or more. The chain combines TRBV15 with TRBJ2-2; 10 bases align to TRBD2. Per germline, CDR1 LNHNV and CDR2 YYDKDF (reference sequence). There are 18 residues in the CDR3. V gave up 4 bases and J gave up 4 bases; unmatched junction bases: 12. This CDR3 reads CATSIRYLAGVPTGELFF. CDR3 coding DNA: TGTGCCACCAGCATTCGGTATCTAGCGGGAGTTCCCACCGGGGAGCTGTTTTTT.

CDR3 DNA sequence: TGTGCCAGCTCACCACCGGGACAGGGGTTCGAGCAGTACTTC. Its translation is CASSPPGQGFEQYF. The chain links TRBV18 to TRBJ2-7; the match to TRBD1 covers 10 bases. The CDR3 runs to 14 residues. The germline V gene encodes CDR1 KGHSH and CDR2 LQKENI. Germline trimming cut 0 bases from V and 6 bases from J; bases unmatched to any gene: 2.

This chain's CDR3 is CASSLSGVQETQYF. In nucleotides, the CDR3 is TGCGCCAGCAGCTTGAGCGGCGTACAAGAGACCCAGTACTTC. The chain has TRBV5-1 and TRBJ2-5; D possibly corresponds to TRBD2 (5 bases). The CDR3 is 14 residues long. V lost 1 base and J lost 2, with 9 bases in between. Germline CDR1 is SGHRS and CDR2 is YFSETQ.

The chain links TRBV7-2 to TRBJ2-1; TRBD1 is a possible D gene (5 bases). Germline-derived CDR1 and CDR2 are SGHTA and FQGNSA. The CDR3 runs to 14 residues. V was cut by 0 bases and J by 4 bases, with 7 bases left in between. The CDR3 bases are TGTGCCAGCAGCTTAGCGGCAGGGTACAATGAGCAGTTCTTC. It yields the protein CASSLAAGYNEQFF.

This chain joins TRBV6-5 and TRBJ2-7; 11 nucleotides match TRBD1. Unmatched junction bases numbered 3, after V lost 2 bases and J lost 6 bases. The germline V gene has CDR1 MNHEY and CDR2 SVGAGI. The CDR3 extends over 14 amino acids. CDR3 in DNA: TGTGCCAGCAGTTACCATGGGACAGGGGGCGAGCAGTACTTC. Encoded protein: CASSYHGTGGEQYF.

CDR3 sequence (DNA): TGTGCCAGCAGCCAGGGACAGGCCAACTATGGCTACACCTTC. This codes for CASSQGQANYGYTF. The V and J genes are TRBV3-1 (or the pseudogene TRBV3-2) and TRBJ1-2; 8 bases agree with TRBD1. CDR1 and CDR2 from the germline V gene are LGHDT and YNNKEL (reference sequence). With 3 bases clipped from V and 2 bases from J, the junction kept 2 bases outside the gene matches. The CDR3 covers 14 residues.

The rearrangement joins TRBV5-1 to TRBJ1-5, with TRBD1 matching 11 bases. Trimming at V came to 7 bases and at J to 5 bases, leaving 8 bases not matched to a gene. Germline CDR1 and CDR2: SGHRS and YFSETQ. The CDR3 spans 15 residues. The DNA for the CDR3 is TGCGCCAGCTCCCTGGGACAGGGGGACCATCAGCCCCAGCATTTT. This sequence encodes CASSLGQGDHQPQHF.

The chain uses TRBV11-2 and TRBJ1-4, with a possible D match to TRBD1 (6 bases). Germline V gene lookup returns CDR1 SGHAT and CDR2 FQNNGV. The CDR3 sequence is 16 residues long. The V end lost 0 bases, the J end lost 7 bases, and 15 bases lay between the germline ends. Here the CDR3 reads CASSLDLGAVGEKLFF. CDR3 bases: TGTGCCAGCAGCTTAGATTTGGGGGCGGTTGGTGAAAAACTGTTTTTT. Combining the CDR3 with reference TRBV11-2 and TRBJ1-4 gives the whole variable domain EAGVAQSPRYKIIEKRQSVAFWCNPISGHATLYWYQQILGQGPKLLIQFQNNGVVDDSQLPKDRFSAERLKGVDSTLKIQPAKLEDSAVYLCASSLDLGAVGEKLFFGSGTQLSVL.